This T cell receptor beta chain was captured in a study of cytotoxic CD8 clonotypes in ibrutinib-treated CLL. Study-wide background: Productive templates per sample averaged roughly 260,000; productive rearrangements, just under 95,000.

Study-wide points: On treatment, the uncommon public clonotypes contracted or remained stable.

With regard to this clone: The antigen is not known.

Germline values: CDR1 SGHVS, CDR2 FQNEAQ. The CDR3 runs to 14 residues. Trimming cost V 5 bases and J 4 bases, with 12 bases left between them. Investigators sought sequencing depths of between 1 in 200,000 and 1 in 1 million T cells. Clones were read by immunoSEQ multiplex PCR, and TCRdb kept only the in-frame ones, dropping some. Here the sample spans over 110,000 clones, approximately 90% being singletons. The rearrangement uses TRBV7-8 and TRBJ1-5, with D perhaps TRBD1 (6 bases). The source of this sequence is a human donor with chronic lymphocytic leukemia. Sample: PBMCs, taken after 12 months of ibrutinib treatment. The CDR3 here is CASSRQVGNQPQHF. In nucleotides, the CDR3 is TGTGCCAGCAGCCGACAGGTTGGAAATCAGCCCCAGCATTTT.